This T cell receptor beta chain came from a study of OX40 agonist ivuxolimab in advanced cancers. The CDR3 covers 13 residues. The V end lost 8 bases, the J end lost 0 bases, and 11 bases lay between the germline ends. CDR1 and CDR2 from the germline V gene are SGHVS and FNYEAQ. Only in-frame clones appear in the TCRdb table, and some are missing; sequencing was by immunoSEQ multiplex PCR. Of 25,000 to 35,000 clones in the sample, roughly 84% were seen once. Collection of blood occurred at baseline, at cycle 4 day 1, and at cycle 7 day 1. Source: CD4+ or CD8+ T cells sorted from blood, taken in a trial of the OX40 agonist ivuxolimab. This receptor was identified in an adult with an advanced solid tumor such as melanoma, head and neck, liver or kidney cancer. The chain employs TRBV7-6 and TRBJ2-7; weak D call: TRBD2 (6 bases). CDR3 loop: CASGGANSYEQYF. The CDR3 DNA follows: TGTGCCAGCGGAGGGGCGAACTCCTACGAGCAGTACTTC.